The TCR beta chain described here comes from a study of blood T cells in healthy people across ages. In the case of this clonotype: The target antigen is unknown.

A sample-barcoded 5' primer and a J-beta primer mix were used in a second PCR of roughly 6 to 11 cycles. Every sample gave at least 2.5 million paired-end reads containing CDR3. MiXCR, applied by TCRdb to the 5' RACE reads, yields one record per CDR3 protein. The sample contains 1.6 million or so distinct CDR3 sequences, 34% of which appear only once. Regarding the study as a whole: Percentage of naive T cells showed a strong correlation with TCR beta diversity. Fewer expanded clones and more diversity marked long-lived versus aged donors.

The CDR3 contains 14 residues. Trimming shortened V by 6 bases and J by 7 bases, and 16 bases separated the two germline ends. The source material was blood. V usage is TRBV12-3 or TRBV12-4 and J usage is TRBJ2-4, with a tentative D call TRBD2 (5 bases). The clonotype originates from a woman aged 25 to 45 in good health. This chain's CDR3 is CASSPNEVANIQYF. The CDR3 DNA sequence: TGTGCCAGCAGCCCAAACGAGGTAGCGAACATTCAGTACTTC.